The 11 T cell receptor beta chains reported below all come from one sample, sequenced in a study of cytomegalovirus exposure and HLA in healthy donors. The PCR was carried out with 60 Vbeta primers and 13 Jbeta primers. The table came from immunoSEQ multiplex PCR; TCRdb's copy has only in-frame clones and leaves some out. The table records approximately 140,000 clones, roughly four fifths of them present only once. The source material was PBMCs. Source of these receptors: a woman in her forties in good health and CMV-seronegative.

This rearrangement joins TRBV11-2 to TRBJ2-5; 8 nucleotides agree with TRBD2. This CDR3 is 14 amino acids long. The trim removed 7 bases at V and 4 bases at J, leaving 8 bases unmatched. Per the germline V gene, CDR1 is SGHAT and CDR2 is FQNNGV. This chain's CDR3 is CASKVLLAGETQYF. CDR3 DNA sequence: TGTGCCAGCAAAGTTCTCCTAGCGGGAGAGACCCAGTACTTC.

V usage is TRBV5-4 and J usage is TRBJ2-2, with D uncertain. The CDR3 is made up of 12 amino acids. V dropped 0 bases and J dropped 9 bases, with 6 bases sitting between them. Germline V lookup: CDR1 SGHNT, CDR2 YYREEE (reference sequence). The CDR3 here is CASSLDIRELFF. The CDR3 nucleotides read TGTGCCAGCAGCTTGGATATTCGGGAGCTGTTTTTT.

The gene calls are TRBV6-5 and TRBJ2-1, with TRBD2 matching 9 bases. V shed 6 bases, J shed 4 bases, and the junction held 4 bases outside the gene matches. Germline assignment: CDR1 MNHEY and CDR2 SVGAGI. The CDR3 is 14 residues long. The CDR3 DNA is TGTGCCAGCAGGCCGGGACTAGCTTACAATGAGCAGTTCTTC. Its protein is CASRPGLAYNEQFF.

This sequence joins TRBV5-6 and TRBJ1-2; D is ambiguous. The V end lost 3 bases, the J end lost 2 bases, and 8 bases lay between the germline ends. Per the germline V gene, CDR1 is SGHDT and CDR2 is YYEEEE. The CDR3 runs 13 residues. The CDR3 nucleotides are TGTGCCAGCAGCTCCGCGGGGAACTATGGCTACACCTTC. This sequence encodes CASSSAGNYGYTF.

CDR3 DNA: TGCGCCAGCAGCTTAATAGCGGGAAAATTTAATGAGCAGTTCTTC. It codes for CASSLIAGKFNEQFF. The J gene is TRBJ2-1, the V gene TRBV5-1; 8 bases are a match to TRBD2. Germline V gene lookup returns CDR1 SGHRS and CDR2 YFSETQ. V lost 2 bases, J lost 7 bases, and 8 bases stayed unmatched. This CDR3 has 15 residues.

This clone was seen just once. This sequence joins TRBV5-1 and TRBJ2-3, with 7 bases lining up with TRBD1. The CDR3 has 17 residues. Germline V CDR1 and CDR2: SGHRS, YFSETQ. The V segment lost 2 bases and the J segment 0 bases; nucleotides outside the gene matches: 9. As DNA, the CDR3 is TGCGCCAGCAGCTTTAACAGGGGTCTATCTAGCACAGATACGCAGTATTTT. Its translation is CASSFNRGLSSTDTQYF.

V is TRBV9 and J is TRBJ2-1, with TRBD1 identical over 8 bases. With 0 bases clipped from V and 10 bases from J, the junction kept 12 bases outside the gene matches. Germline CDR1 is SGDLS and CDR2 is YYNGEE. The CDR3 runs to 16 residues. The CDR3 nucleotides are TGTGCCAGCAGCGTAGGTCAGGGGGCCCCCGCGCGCGAGCAGTTCTTC. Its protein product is CASSVGQGAPAREQFF.

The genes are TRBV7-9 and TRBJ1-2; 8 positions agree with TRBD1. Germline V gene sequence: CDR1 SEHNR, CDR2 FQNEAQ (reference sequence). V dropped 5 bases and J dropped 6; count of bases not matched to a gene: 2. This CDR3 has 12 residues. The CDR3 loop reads CASSQTGDGYTF. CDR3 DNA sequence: TGTGCCAGCAGCCAGACAGGGGATGGCTACACCTTC.

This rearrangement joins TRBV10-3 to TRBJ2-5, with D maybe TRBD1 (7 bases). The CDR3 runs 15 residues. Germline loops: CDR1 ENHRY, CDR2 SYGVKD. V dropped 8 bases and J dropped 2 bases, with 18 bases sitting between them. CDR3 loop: CAIGGGGTAQETQYF. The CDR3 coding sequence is TGTGCCATCGGAGGGGGCGGGACGGCGCAAGAGACCCAGTACTTC.

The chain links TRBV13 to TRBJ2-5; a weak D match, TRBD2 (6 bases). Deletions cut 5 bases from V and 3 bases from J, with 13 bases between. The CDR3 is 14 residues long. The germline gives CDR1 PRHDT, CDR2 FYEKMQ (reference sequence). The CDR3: CASSLSGGEETQYF. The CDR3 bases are TGTGCCAGCAGCCTTTCAGGAGGGGAAGAGACCCAGTACTTC. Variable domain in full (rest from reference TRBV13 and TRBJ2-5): AAGVIQSPRHLIKEKRETATLKCYPIPRHDTVYWYQQGPGQDPQFLISFYEKMQSDKGSIPDRFSAQQFSDYHSELNMSSLELGDSALYFCASSLSGGEETQYFGPGTRLLVL.

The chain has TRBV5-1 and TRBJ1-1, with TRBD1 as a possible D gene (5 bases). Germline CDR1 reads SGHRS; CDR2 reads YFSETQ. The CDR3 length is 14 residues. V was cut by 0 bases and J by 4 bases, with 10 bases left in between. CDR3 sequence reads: CASSLVGGGTEAFF. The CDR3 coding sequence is TGCGCCAGCAGCTTGGTCGGGGGGGGCACTGAAGCTTTCTTT.